This T cell receptor (beta chain) was identified during a study of cytomegalovirus exposure and HLA in healthy donors. Germline V gene lookup returns CDR1 MDHEN and CDR2 SYDVKM. CDR3 size: 14 residues. Trimming pared 3 bases from V and 8 bases from J, leaving 16 bases between. Use of 60 Vbeta and 13 Jbeta primers characterized the PCR. Sequencing was performed with immunoSEQ multiplex PCR; in TCRdb, only in-frame clones are kept and a portion is missing. The table has 200,000 to 250,000 clones, more than 75% seen once; the top ten hold 1% to 1.5%. Sequenced sample: PBMCs. This chain uses TRBV28 with TRBJ1-2; possible D gene TRBD1, 5 bases. The receptor comes from a human donor in good health. This chain's CDR3 is CASSFLRGGGGYTF. The CDR3 DNA reads TGTGCCAGCAGTTTTTTGAGAGGCGGGGGGGGCTACACCTTC.